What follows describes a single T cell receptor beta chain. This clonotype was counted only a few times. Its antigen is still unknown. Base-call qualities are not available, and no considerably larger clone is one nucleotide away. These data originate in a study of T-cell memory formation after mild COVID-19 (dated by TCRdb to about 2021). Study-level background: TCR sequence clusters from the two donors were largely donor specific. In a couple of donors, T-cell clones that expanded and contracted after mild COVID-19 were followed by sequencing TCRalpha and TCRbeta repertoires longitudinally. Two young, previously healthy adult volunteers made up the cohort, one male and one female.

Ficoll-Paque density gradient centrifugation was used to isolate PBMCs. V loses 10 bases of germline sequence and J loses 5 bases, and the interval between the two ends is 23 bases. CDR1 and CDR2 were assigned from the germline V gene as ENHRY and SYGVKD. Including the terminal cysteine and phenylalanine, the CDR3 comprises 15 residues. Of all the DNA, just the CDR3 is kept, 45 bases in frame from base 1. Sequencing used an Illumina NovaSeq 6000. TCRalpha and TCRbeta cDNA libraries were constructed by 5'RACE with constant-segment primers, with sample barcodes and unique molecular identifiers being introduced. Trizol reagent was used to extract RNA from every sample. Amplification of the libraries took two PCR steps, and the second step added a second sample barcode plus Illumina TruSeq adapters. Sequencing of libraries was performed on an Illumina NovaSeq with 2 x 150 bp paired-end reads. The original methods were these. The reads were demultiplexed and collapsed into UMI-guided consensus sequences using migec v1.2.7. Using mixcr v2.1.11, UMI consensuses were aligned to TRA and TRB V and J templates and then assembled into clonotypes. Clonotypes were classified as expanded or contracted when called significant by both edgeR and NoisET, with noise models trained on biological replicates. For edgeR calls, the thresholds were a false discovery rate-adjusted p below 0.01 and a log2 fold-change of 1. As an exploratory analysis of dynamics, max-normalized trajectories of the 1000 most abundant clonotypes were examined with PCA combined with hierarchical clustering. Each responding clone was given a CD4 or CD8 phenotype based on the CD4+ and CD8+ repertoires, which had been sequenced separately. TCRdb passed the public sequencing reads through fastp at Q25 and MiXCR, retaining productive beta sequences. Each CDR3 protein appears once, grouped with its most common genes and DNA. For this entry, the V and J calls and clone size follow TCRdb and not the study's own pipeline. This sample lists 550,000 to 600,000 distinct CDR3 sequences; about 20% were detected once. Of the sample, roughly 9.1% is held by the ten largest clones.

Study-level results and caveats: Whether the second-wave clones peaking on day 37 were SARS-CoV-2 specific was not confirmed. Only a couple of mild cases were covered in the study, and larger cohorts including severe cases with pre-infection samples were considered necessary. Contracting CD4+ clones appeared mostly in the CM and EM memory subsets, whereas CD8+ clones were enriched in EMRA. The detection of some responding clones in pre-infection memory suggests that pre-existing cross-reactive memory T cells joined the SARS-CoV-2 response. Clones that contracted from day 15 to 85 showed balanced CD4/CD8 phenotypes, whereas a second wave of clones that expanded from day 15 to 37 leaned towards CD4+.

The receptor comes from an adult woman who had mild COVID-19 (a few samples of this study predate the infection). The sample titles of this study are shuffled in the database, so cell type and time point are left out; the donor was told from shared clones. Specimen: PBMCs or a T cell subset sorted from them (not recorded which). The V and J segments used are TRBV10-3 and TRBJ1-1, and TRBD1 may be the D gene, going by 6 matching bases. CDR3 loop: CATHRGAGVDTEAFF. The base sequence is TGTGCCACACATAGGGGGGCCGGGGTGGATACTGAAGCTTTCTTT.